The present T cell receptor (beta chain) was sequenced within a study of cytomegalovirus exposure and HLA in healthy donors. Study summary: From about 200 million T cells, an earlier analysis saw roughly 120 million unique TCR beta sequences.

In the PCR, 60 Vbeta and 13 Jbeta primers were used. Generated by immunoSEQ multiplex PCR, the TCRdb table keeps only in-frame clones and is missing some. The sample table sets out around 160,000 clones. CDR3 size: 11 residues. Germline CDR1 GTSNPN, CDR2 SVGIG (reference sequence). Trimming took 0 bases from V and 7 from J, leaving 6 bases between them. The study, taken as a whole, reports: Rarity marked most TCR sequences, yet some public TCRs occurred in many donors. When analyzed later, the rates of TCR association showed variation by HLA locus, with DRB1 the most and HLA-C the fewest. The sole available immune exposure information was CMV serostatus.

Regarding this clone: Its antigen is not identified.

The chain has TRBV30 and TRBJ1-2, with unresolved D. The TCR originated in a woman aged 45-59 years in good health and CMV-seronegative. Input material: PBMCs. The CDR3 region is CAWSVRVGYTF. The CDR3 nucleotides read TGTGCCTGGAGTGTACGGGTTGGCTACACCTTC.